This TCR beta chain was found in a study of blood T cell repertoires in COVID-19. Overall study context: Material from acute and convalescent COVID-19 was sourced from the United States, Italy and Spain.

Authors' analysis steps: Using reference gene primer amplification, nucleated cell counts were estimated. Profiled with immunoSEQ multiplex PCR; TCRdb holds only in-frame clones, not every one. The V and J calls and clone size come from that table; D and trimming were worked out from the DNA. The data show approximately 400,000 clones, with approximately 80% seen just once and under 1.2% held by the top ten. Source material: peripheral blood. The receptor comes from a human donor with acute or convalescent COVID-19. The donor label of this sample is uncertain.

The CDR3 loop reads CASSTDSSGGYTF. The CDR3 nucleotides are TGTGCCAGCTCAACCGACAGTAGCGGTGGCTACACCTTC. The chain uses TRBV18 and TRBJ1-2; a possible D gene is TRBD1 (5 bases). Germline CDR1 KGHSH, CDR2 LQKENI. This CDR3 is 13 amino acids long. V was clipped by 5 bases and J by 7 bases, with 14 bases between them.